Listed below are T cell receptor beta chains from one sample, sequenced in a study of blood T cell repertoires in COVID-19. Clones were read by immunoSEQ multiplex PCR, and TCRdb kept only the in-frame ones, dropping some. There are 200,000 to 250,000 clones in the sample; roughly 85% occur only once, and 2.9% lies in the top ten. The specimen sequenced was peripheral blood. The receptors derive from a man between 45 and 60 years old who had recovered from COVID-19. Both conserved end residues are part of each CDR3. A D gene is named only where the DNA matches it firmly.

V gene | D gene | CDR3 protein
TRBV25-1 | . | CASSSVTTTIYGYTF
TRBV7-9 | TRBD2 | CASSLGGLAGYYEQYF
TRBV6-5 | TRBD1 | CASSYGTARTDTQYF
TRBV28 | . | CASKASYNEQFF
TRBV6-2/TRBV6-3 | TRBD1 | CASSLTGAGETQYF
TRBV16 | . | CASSPYRSSNQPQHF
TRBV28 | . | CASSLSKDSTDTQYF
TRBV19 | TRBD1 | CASSPGQGGVNTEAFF
TRBV6-5 | . | CASSYSRTRLYEQYF
TRBV28 | TRBD2 | CASSLAGDSTQYF
TRBV4-1 | . | CASSPALRGNAETQYF
TRBV28 | . | CASSRPARANSPLHF
TRBV5-1 | TRBD2 | CASSLGTSGWYTQYF
TRBV27 | TRBD1 | CASSQPTGQGYEQYF
TRBV28 | TRBD2 | CASSYTGGRDTQYF
TRBV10-1 | TRBD2 | CASSETSGSSIGGTDTQYF
TRBV2 | . | CASRRRDNSYEQYF
TRBV27 | TRBD1 | CASSSDRDTYGYTF
TRBV7-2 | TRBD2 | CASSLDGLAGVEQYF
TRBV30 | TRBD1 | CAWSRDSANYGYTF
TRBV12-3/TRBV12-4 | TRBD1 | CASSSDRVGELFF
TRBV2 | . | CASGAERTDTQYF
TRBV7-5 | . | CARSFQGQGNTIYF
TRBV6-5 | . | CASSLKTPTDTQYF
TRBV9 | . | CASSVDSSYQETQYF
TRBV7-6 | TRBD1 | CASSLARTGVYNEQFF
TRBV3-1/TRBV3-2 | . | CASSQLGRPQHF
TRBV5-1 | TRBD1 | CASSPGQSSNQPQHF
TRBV27 | . | CASSLSGSELAGYEQYF
TRBV7-9 | . | CASSLAGGAPSGYTF
TRBV2 | TRBD1 | CASSEVGTDFYGYTF
TRBV6-5 | TRBD1 | CASRPGQGQPQHF
TRBV11-2 | TRBD1 | CASRRTGGVSSTQYF
TRBV11-3 | . | CASSFPGGYGYTF
TRBV24-1 | . | CATSVDSSYNEQFF
TRBV18 | TRBD1 | CASSSGQGETQYF
TRBV28 | . | CASRSGILNTEAFF
TRBV7-9 | TRBD1 | CASRHNQGAAEAFF
TRBV6-5 | . | CASSAAGFSYGYTF
TRBV6-5 | . | CASRRQGWPEAFF
TRBV27 | TRBD2 | CASSFRLAGGGGELFF
TRBV10-2 | . | CASSESGRGHEQYF
TRBV18 | . | CASSPEIGYNEKLFF
TRBV5-4 | . | CASSPTAGTKDTQYF
TRBV13 | . | CASSAVGQLYNEQFF
TRBV15 | TRBD1 | CATSRPDRAYEQYF
TRBV5-6 | TRBD1 | CASSRGGADEKLFF
TRBV6-6 | TRBD1 | CASRRHGQGASGNTIYF
TRBV4-2 | . | CASSQEAGGRYGYTF
TRBV27 | . | CASSLPGGTPDTQYF
TRBV18 | TRBD1 | CASSINSGGPTEAFF
TRBV18 | TRBD2 | CASSPTSGRSSYEQYF
TRBV7-9 | . | CASSLDGAQETQYF
TRBV24-1 | . | CATSESGSQGGELFF
TRBV11-2 | TRBD2 | CASSLEWLAGVYEQYF
TRBV28 | . | CASSLNTGELFF
TRBV27 | TRBD1 | CASSLAGTGLNTEAFF
TRBV2 | . | CASSWTLLAKNIQYF